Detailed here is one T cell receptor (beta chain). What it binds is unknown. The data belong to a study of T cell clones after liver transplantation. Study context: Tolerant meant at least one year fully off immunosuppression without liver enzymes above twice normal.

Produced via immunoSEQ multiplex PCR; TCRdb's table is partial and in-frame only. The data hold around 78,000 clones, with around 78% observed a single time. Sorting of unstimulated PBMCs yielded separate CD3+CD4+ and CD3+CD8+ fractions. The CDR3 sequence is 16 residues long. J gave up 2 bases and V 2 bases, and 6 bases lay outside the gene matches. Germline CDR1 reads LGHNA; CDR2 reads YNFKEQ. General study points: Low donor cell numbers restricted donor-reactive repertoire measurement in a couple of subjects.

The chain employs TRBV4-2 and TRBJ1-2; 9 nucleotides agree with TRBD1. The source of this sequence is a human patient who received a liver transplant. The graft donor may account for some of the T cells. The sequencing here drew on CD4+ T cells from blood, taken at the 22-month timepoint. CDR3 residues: CASSQTPGTGNYGYTF. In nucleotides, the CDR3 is TGTGCCAGCAGCCAAACGCCCGGGACAGGGAACTATGGCTACACCTTC.